This T cell receptor beta chain was captured by sequencing in a study of OX40 agonist ivuxolimab in advanced cancers. Turning to the study itself: Patients were dosed with the agonistic anti-OX40 (CD134) antibody ivuxolimab. The dose-escalation cohort had hepatocellular carcinoma, melanoma, renal cell or head and neck cancer. The study's findings and limits: At 0.1 to 3.0 mg/kg and by week 6, CD4+ and CD8+ T cells in the blood had expanded clonally.

Patients who had autoimmune disease history or got systemic immunosuppression were left out. Using immunoSEQ multiplex PCR, the repertoire was profiled, and TCRdb retains in-frame clones only, with some absent. The sample consists of about 17,000 clones, 78% of them appearing once. Germline trimming cut 8 bases from V and 5 bases from J; bases unmatched to any gene: 5. This CDR3 contains 13 residues. Looked up from germline, CDR1 is SNHLY and CDR2 is FYNNEI. About this clone: No antigen is known for it.

This chain uses TRBV2 with TRBJ2-2, with TRBD2 matching 7 bases. The TCR originated in an adult with an advanced solid tumor such as melanoma, head and neck, liver or kidney cancer. This sample comprised CD4+ or CD8+ T cells sorted from blood, obtained in a trial of the OX40 agonist ivuxolimab. CDR3 coding DNA: TGTGCCAGCCACTGGGGGGGAACCGGGGAGCTGTTTTTT. Translation gives CASHWGGTGELFF.